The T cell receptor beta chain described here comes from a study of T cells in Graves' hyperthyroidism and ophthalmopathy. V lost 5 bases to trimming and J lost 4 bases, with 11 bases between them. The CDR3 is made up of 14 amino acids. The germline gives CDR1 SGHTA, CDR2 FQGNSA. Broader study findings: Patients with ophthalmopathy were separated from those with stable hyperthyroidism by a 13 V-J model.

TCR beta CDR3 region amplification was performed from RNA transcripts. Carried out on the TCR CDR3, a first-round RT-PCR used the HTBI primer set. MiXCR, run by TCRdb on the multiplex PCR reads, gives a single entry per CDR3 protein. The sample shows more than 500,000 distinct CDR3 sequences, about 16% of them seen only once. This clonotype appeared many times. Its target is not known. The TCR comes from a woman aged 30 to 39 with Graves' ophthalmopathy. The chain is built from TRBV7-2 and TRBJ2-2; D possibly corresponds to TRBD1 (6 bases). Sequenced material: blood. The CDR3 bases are TGTGCCAGCAGCAACAGGGCGGGCACCGGGGAGCTGTTTTTT. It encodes CASSNRAGTGELFF.